A selection of T cell receptor beta chains follows, all from one sample in a study of blood T cell repertoires in COVID-19. Measured with immunoSEQ multiplex PCR; TCRdb has only the in-frame clones, and not every one. The repertoire holds about 75,000 clones, with 80% to 90% as singletons. The material sequenced was peripheral blood. These receptors were obtained from a woman between 50 and 59 years old with acute or convalescent COVID-19. Each CDR3 is given with its conserved first and last residue. Each record gives: D gene, J gene, clone size, V gene, CDR3 DNA, CDR3 protein. D genes are given only for firm matches. Rows may omit the clone size; those that give it use once, few, many or a size class.

TRBD2 | TRBJ2-7 | . | TRBV5-6 | TGTGCCAGCAGAAGCTCGGGGGAGGGCTACGAGCAGTACTTC | CASRSSGEGYEQYF
. | TRBJ2-2 | . | TRBV12-3/TRBV12-4 | TGTGCCAGCAGTTTTTCCTTCGTCGGGGAGCTGTTTTTT | CASSFSFVGELFF
. | TRBJ1-4 | once | TRBV20-1 | TGCAGTGCCACAGGGAACGAAAAACTGTTTTTT | CSATGNEKLFF
. | TRBJ2-7 | . | TRBV29-1 | TGCAGCGTTGAAGATACCGGTCAGGGGAAAGGCTACGAGCAGTACTTC | CSVEDTGQGKGYEQYF
TRBD1 | TRBJ1-6 | . | TRBV10-1 | TGCGCCAGCAGTATGGGACAGGGATATTCACCCCTCCACTTT | CASSMGQGYSPLHF
TRBD2 | TRBJ2-1 | . | TRBV30 | TGTGCCTGGAGTGACCCCTCGAGTGGCGGGAGAATAGGTGAGCAGTTCTTC | CAWSDPSSGGRIGEQFF
. | TRBJ1-1 | . | TRBV11-2 | TGTGCCAGCAGCTTAGGGGGAACAGGAGAGAACACTGAAGCTTTCTTT | CASSLGGTGENTEAFF
. | TRBJ1-1 | once | TRBV18 | TGTGCCAGCTCATCTCGACTGAACTCGAACACTGAAGCTTTCTTT | CASSSRLNSNTEAFF
TRBD2 | TRBJ2-5 | . | TRBV7-8 | TGTGCCAGCAGCTTACCCCGGAGACTAGCGGGGTTCCAAGAGACCCAGTACTTC | CASSLPRRLAGFQETQYF
TRBD1 | TRBJ1-2 | . | TRBV28 | TGTGCCAGCCAGGGACAGCCCAACTATGGCTACACCTTC | CASQGQPNYGYTF
TRBD2 | TRBJ2-1 | . | TRBV3-1/TRBV3-2 | TGTGCCAGCACCTCGACTAGCGGGGCCGTCAATGAGCAGTTCTTC | CASTSTSGAVNEQFF
TRBD1 | TRBJ1-5 | . | TRBV4-3 | TGCGCCAGCAGCCAAGATACAGGGGTCAATCAGCCCCAGCATTTT | CASSQDTGVNQPQHF
. | TRBJ1-1 | once | TRBV19 | TGTGCCAGTAGTATGTCTTGGAACACTGAAGCTTTCTTT | CASSMSWNTEAFF
. | TRBJ2-5 | . | TRBV7-8 | TGTGCCAGCAGCTTAGGGGAGTACGGGAACAAAGAGACCCAGTACTTC | CASSLGEYGNKETQYF
TRBD2 | TRBJ2-1 | . | TRBV12-5 | TGTGCTAGTGGTTCACCCCCTAGCGGGGCCTACAATGAGCAGTTCTTC | CASGSPPSGAYNEQFF
TRBD1 | TRBJ2-7 | . | TRBV5-8 | TGTGCCAGCAACCTACAGGGGGCGGGCTACGAGCAGTACTTC | CASNLQGAGYEQYF
. | TRBJ1-5 | . | TRBV27 | TGTGCCAGCAGCCCTGGGGTAGGGGATCAGCCCCAGCATTTT | CASSPGVGDQPQHF
TRBD2 | TRBJ2-1 | . | TRBV6-2/TRBV6-3 | TGTGCCAGCAGTTACGCGGGGGAGATATACAATGAGCAGTTCTTC | CASSYAGEIYNEQFF
TRBD1 | TRBJ1-1 | . | TRBV28 | TGTGCCAGCAGGCCGGGACAGCACAACACTGAAGCTTTCTTT | CASRPGQHNTEAFF
. | TRBJ1-1 | once | TRBV7-9 | TGTGCCAGCAGCCCGGACAACATGAACACTGAAGCTTTCTTT | CASSPDNMNTEAFF
. | TRBJ2-5 | . | TRBV9 | TGTGCCAGCAGCAAATTCGGACAGCAAGAGACCCAGTACTTC | CASSKFGQQETQYF
. | TRBJ1-2 | . | TRBV7-9 | TGTGCCAGCAGCCCCAGGGAAAATAACTATGGCTACACCTTC | CASSPRENNYGYTF
. | TRBJ1-5 | . | TRBV6-1 | TGTGCCAGCAGTGATCGAGCACAGGGAAATCAGCCCCAGCATTTT | CASSDRAQGNQPQHF
. | TRBJ2-1 | . | TRBV18 | TGTGCCAGCTCACCACCGCAATATACCGGACTCCTACGAAATGAGCAGTTCTTC | CASSPPQYTGLLRNEQFF
. | TRBJ1-6 | . | TRBV27 | TGTGCCAGCAGTTTAGTGGTTCAGGCCTATTCACCCCTCCACTTT | CASSLVVQAYSPLHF
TRBD2 | TRBJ2-1 | . | TRBV10-2 | TGCGCCAGCAGTGAGTCGAGCGGGGTTAGCTCCTACAATGAGCAGTTCTTC | CASSESSGVSSYNEQFF
TRBD1 | TRBJ2-5 | . | TRBV27 | TGTGCCAGCAGGACCGGGACAGGGTCGTTAGAGACCCAGTACTTC | CASRTGTGSLETQYF
TRBD1 | TRBJ2-7 | . | TRBV13 | TGTGCCAGCAGCGACCCTCTCAGAACAGGGGGCTCCTACGAGCAGTACTTC | CASSDPLRTGGSYEQYF
. | TRBJ1-3 | . | TRBV20-1 | TGCAGTGCTAGAGAGTATGACACCATATATTTT | CSAREYDTIYF
. | TRBJ2-3 | . | TRBV10-1 | TGCGCCAGCAGTGAGAGGAGAGATACGCAGTATTTT | CASSERRDTQYF
. | TRBJ2-3 | . | TRBV4-3 | TGCGCCAGCAGCCAAGATCTTGGGGGCTGGGGCAACACAGATACGCAGTATTTT | CASSQDLGGWGNTDTQYF
TRBD1 | TRBJ1-2 | once | TRBV28 | TGTGCCAGCAGTTTATTGACAGGGGACTCCATAGGCTACACCTTC | CASSLLTGDSIGYTF
. | TRBJ1-3 | . | TRBV18 | TGTGCCAGCTCACCTGTCCGAGGAGGAACTGGAAACACCATATATTTT | CASSPVRGGTGNTIYF
. | TRBJ1-1 | . | TRBV12-3/TRBV12-4 | TGTGCCAGCAGTCCCGTCCTTGACACTGAAGCTTTCTTT | CASSPVLDTEAFF
. | TRBJ2-1 | . | TRBV11-2 | TGTGCCAGCAGCTTAGCAGCCCAGCGGGCCTACAATGAGCAGTTCTTC | CASSLAAQRAYNEQFF
TRBD2 | TRBJ2-3 | . | TRBV2 | TGTGCCAGCAGTGTAAGGGCGGGGGAGCTCACAGATACGCAGTATTTT | CASSVRAGELTDTQYF
. | TRBJ1-2 | . | TRBV5-1 | TGCGCCAGCGGAGGAGCCAGTGGCTATGGCTACACCTTC | CASGGASGYGYTF
. | TRBJ1-1 | . | TRBV12-3/TRBV12-4 | TGTGCCAGCAGTTTAGGGACACTCGCGACTTTCTTT | CASSLGTLATFF
TRBD1 | TRBJ2-7 | . | TRBV15 | TGTGCCACCAGCAGAGAGGGACAGGGGATGGGGCAGTACTTC | CATSREGQGMGQYF
TRBD1 | TRBJ1-2 | . | TRBV2 | TGTGCCAGCAGCGCAGCAGGGACAGACTATGGCTACACCTTC | CASSAAGTDYGYTF
. | TRBJ2-5 | . | TRBV12-3/TRBV12-4 | TGTGCCAGCAGTAAGCTCCGGGGGACCCAGTACTTC | CASSKLRGTQYF
TRBD2 | TRBJ2-7 | . | TRBV3-1/TRBV3-2 | TGTGCCAGCAGCTTCCCGGGGGGTAGCGGGGGTCACGAGCAGTACTTC | CASSFPGGSGGHEQYF
TRBD2 | TRBJ2-1 | . | TRBV28 | TGTGCCAGCAGTTTGGGGGGGGAGTCCTACAATGAGCAGTTCTTC | CASSLGGESYNEQFF
TRBD2 | TRBJ2-7 | . | TRBV27 | TGTGCCAGCAGTTTCCAAATTGCCGGGAACAACCTGGCGGGAGCGTCCTACGAGCAGTACTTC | CASSFQIAGNNLAGASYEQYF
TRBD1 | TRBJ2-3 | . | TRBV10-1 | TGCGCCAGCAGCGACCTGGACAGGGCTCTCACAGATACGCAGTATTTT | CASSDLDRALTDTQYF
. | TRBJ2-3 | once | TRBV2 | TGTGCCAGCAGGGTAGTCCTTAATGCAGATACGCAGTATTTT | CASRVVLNADTQYF
. | TRBJ1-1 | . | TRBV29-1 | TGCAGCGCTGCTAACGTGGGGGGGGAAGCTTTCTTT | CSAANVGGEAFF
. | TRBJ1-2 | few | TRBV18 | TGTGCCAGCTCACCAGACAAAGGCTATGGCTACACCTTC | CASSPDKGYGYTF
TRBD1 | TRBJ1-2 | . | TRBV7-9 | TGTGCCAGCAGCGACAGGGGGTACGGCTATGGCTACACCTTC | CASSDRGYGYGYTF
. | TRBJ2-7 | few | TRBV6-2/TRBV6-3 | TGTGCCAGCAGTTCTCGACCGGGGTACAGCGAGCAGTACTTC | CASSSRPGYSEQYF
. | TRBJ2-7 | . | TRBV7-6 | TGTGCCAGCAGCTTAACTAGGAGGAACGAGCAGTACTTC | CASSLTRRNEQYF
. | TRBJ1-3 | . | TRBV7-2 | TGTGCCAGCAGCTTAGGGTGGCAGGCTGGCTCTGGAAACACCATATATTTT | CASSLGWQAGSGNTIYF
TRBD1 | TRBJ2-5 | . | TRBV9 | TGTGCCAGCAGCGCAACGGGACAGGGGTTTACGACCCAGTACTTC | CASSATGQGFTTQYF
TRBD2 | TRBJ2-3 | . | TRBV29-1 | TGCAGCGTTGATGGGACTAGCGGCACAGATACGCAGTATTTT | CSVDGTSGTDTQYF
. | TRBJ1-1 | . | TRBV27 | TGTGCCAGCAGTTCTGTCGGGTACGCATACACTGAAGCTTTCTTT | CASSSVGYAYTEAFF
. | TRBJ1-3 | . | TRBV7-8 | TGTGCCAGCAGCTTAGATCTTGGAAACACCATATATTTT | CASSLDLGNTIYF
. | TRBJ1-1 | few | TRBV4-1 | TGCGCCAGCAGACAGAGTGTAAACACTGAAGCTTTCTTT | CASRQSVNTEAFF
TRBD1 | TRBJ1-2 | . | TRBV4-3 | TGCGCCAGCAGCCAAGCGGACAGGGTTAGAGGTGGCTACACCTTC | CASSQADRVRGGYTF
. | TRBJ1-1 | . | TRBV27 | TGTGCCAGCAGTTTTGGCAGGTTGAACACTGAAGCTTTCTTT | CASSFGRLNTEAFF
. | TRBJ2-4 | . | TRBV9 | TGTGCCAGCATCAGGGAAAAACTAGCCAAAAACATTCAGTACTTC | CASIREKLAKNIQYF